The 30 T cell receptor beta chains in this list originate from one sample, sequenced in a study of T cells after yellow fever vaccination. TCRdb reanalysed the 5' RACE reads using MiXCR and keeps one entry per CDR3 protein. The sample lists some 340,000 distinct CDR3 sequences, roughly 10% occurring once. The input for sequencing was CD4+ T cells sorted from PBMCs, taken 45 days after the yellow fever booster vaccination. Receptor source: a man between 18 and 35 years old who received the YFV17D yellow fever vaccine.

The chain links TRBV5-1 to TRBJ2-5, with 7 bases aligning to TRBD2. Germline trimming cut 3 bases from V and 4 bases from J; bases unmatched to any gene: 6. Per germline, CDR1 SGHRS and CDR2 YFSETQ. CDR3 length: 14 residues. CDR3 DNA: TGCGCCAGCAGCTCCTCTAGCGGAGGAGAGACCCAGTACTTC. Translation gives CASSSSSGGETQYF.

This clonotype was detected a few times. The chain carries TRBV7-9 and TRBJ2-7; no reliable D call. Germline V gene data show CDR1 as SEHNR and CDR2 as FQNEAQ (reference sequence). This CDR3 contains 13 residues. The V end lost 3 bases, the J end lost 2 bases, and 8 bases lay between the germline ends. In DNA, the CDR3 is TGTGCCAGCAGCTTCGACGGAACCTACGAGCAGTACGTC. Amino acid sequence: CASSFDGTYEQYV.

This clonotype has just a few counts. This chain uses TRBV5-6 with TRBJ2-7; possibly TRBD1 for D (6 bases). The CDR3 sequence is 14 residues long. Germline assignment: CDR1 SGHDT and CDR2 YYEEEE. V shed 1 base and J shed 7 bases, with 15 bases lying between them. CDR3 DNA: TGTGCCAGCAGCTTGACAGGGTGGTTTAGGGAGCAGTACTTC. Amino acids: CASSLTGWFREQYF.

The chain carries TRBV7-9 and TRBJ2-6; no clear D gene. This CDR3 spans 16 amino acids. The germline CDR1 and CDR2 sequences are SEHNR and FQNEAQ (reference sequence). V was trimmed by 0 bases and J by 0 bases, leaving 6 bases between them. CDR3 amino acids: CASSLAQYSGANVLTF. CDR3 DNA sequence: TGTGCCAGCAGCTTAGCCCAGTACTCTGGGGCCAACGTCCTGACTTTC. Variable domain in full (rest from reference TRBV7-9 and TRBJ2-6): DTGVSQNPRHKITKRGQNVTFRCDPISEHNRLYWYRQTLGQGPEFLTYFQNEAQLEKSRLLSDRFSAERPKGSFSTLEIQRTEQGDSAMYLCASSLAQYSGANVLTFGAGSRLTVL.

This clonotype was seen only a few times. The rearrangement links TRBV11-2 to TRBJ2-5; 16 nucleotides match TRBD2. V lost 3 bases, J lost 5 bases, and 3 bases stayed unmatched. Per germline, CDR1 SGHAT and CDR2 FQNNGV. This CDR3 region has 16 residues. The CDR3 bases are TGTGCCAGCAGCTTCGGGACTAGCGGGGGGGCGGAGACCCAGTACTTC. The encoded protein is CASSFGTSGGAETQYF.

This clonotype was found a few times. This chain connects TRBV9 to TRBJ2-1, with D perhaps assigned TRBD1 or TRBD2 (6 bases each). This CDR3 has 13 amino acids. CDR1 SGDLS and CDR2 YYNGEE come from the germline V gene. V gave up 2 bases and J gave up 8 bases, with 11 bases separating them. The CDR3 protein is CASSVGGRDEQFF. CDR3 nucleotide sequence: TGTGCCAGCAGCGTTGGGGGGCGGGATGAGCAGTTCTTC.

This clonotype was seen only a few times. This rearrangement joins TRBV5-1 to TRBJ2-5; possibly TRBD2 for D (7 bases). Trimming stripped 4 bases from V and 1 base from J, with 20 bases between. This CDR3 comprises 17 residues. Germline assignment: CDR1 SGHRS and CDR2 YFSETQ. The chain's CDR3 is CASSPGIGRGAQETQYF. CDR3 coding DNA: TGCGCCAGCAGCCCTGGTATTGGTCGGGGGGCCCAAGAGACCCAGTACTTC. Full variable domain (rest looked up from reference TRBV5-1 and TRBJ2-5): KAGVTQTPRYLIKTRGQQVTLSCSPISGHRSVSWYQQTPGQGLQFLFEYFSETQRNKGNFPGRFSGRQFSNSRSEMNVSTLELGDSALYLCASSPGIGRGAQETQYFGPGTRLLVL.

The V and J genes are TRBV4-1 and TRBJ1-5, with 9 positions matching TRBD1. The CDR3 totals 16 residues. Germline V CDR1 and CDR2: MGHRA, YSYEKL. Losses at the gene ends were 3 bases for V and 3 bases for J; bases not matched to a gene: 6. CDR3 loop: CASSHPGTGYNQPQHF. The DNA of the CDR3 is TGCGCCAGCAGCCATCCCGGGACAGGGTACAATCAGCCCCAGCATTTT.

The chain has TRBV7-6 and TRBJ2-7, with a weak D call TRBD2 (5 bases). CDR3 length equals 13 residues. CDR1 is SGHVS and CDR2 is FNYEAQ in the germline V gene. CDR3 loop: CASSFGVDYEQYV. Written as DNA, the CDR3 is TGTGCCAGCAGCTTCGGGGTAGACTACGAACAGTACGTC.

The V and J genes are TRBV4-3 and TRBJ2-1; D is undetermined. In germline, CDR1 is LGHNA, CDR2 YSLEER. V lost 0 bases and J lost 6, with 9 bases in between. The CDR3 spans 14 residues. In DNA form, the CDR3 reads TGCGCCAGCAGCCAAGATCGGGTTTTCAATGAGCAGTTCTTC. Protein sequence: CASSQDRVFNEQFF.

This chain links TRBV3-1 with TRBJ2-3; 13 bases are shared with TRBD2. The CDR3 totals 16 residues. From germline, CDR1 is LGHDT and CDR2 YNNKEL (reference sequence). V shed 4 bases, J shed 3 bases, and the junction held 4 bases outside the gene matches. The DNA for the CDR3 is TGTGCCAGCAGCCTACTAGCGGGGGGGGGAACAGATACGCAGTATTTT. Amino acids: CASSLLAGGGTDTQYF.

This clonotype showed up just a few times. The rearrangement uses TRBV7-9 and TRBJ1-3; possible D gene TRBD1, 6 bases. This CDR3 spans 14 amino acids. In germline, CDR1 is SEHNR, CDR2 FQNEAQ (reference sequence). Between the trimmed V and J ends, which lost 1 base and 4 bases, there was a span of 8 bases. The CDR3 here is CASSLEGGGNTIYF. Written as DNA, the CDR3 is TGTGCCAGCAGCTTAGAAGGGGGAGGAAACACCATATATTTT.

The table lists this clonotype with many counts. The chain recombines TRBV7-2 with TRBJ2-2; possible D gene TRBD1, 6 bases. CDR1 is SGHTA and CDR2 is FQGNSA in the germline V gene. V was clipped by 5 bases and J by 4 bases, with 11 bases between them. The CDR3 runs to 14 residues. The CDR3 region is CASSDRDTTGELFF. CDR3 nucleotide sequence: TGTGCCAGCAGCGACCGGGACACCACCGGGGAGCTGTTTTTT.

The chain is built from TRBV7-2 and TRBJ2-1; D could derive from TRBD1 or TRBD2 (6 bases each). The CDR3 is made up of 17 amino acids. The germline V gene has CDR1 SGHTA and CDR2 FQGNSA. V was clipped by 0 bases and J by 1 base, with 13 bases between them. The CDR3 DNA is TGTGCCAGCAGCTTAGCGGGGGGCCAAGGTTCCTACAATGAGCAGTTCTTC. This encodes CASSLAGGQGSYNEQFF.

The chain employs TRBV20-1 and TRBJ1-5; weak D call: TRBD1 (5 bases). Germline assignment: CDR1 DFQATT and CDR2 SNEGSKA (reference sequence). This CDR3 is built from 13 residues. CDR3 residues: CSEARGWGQPQHF. The CDR3 region has the DNA TGCAGCGAAGCCCGGGGCTGGGGCCAGCCCCAGCATTTT.

This clonotype has more than one count but fewer than ten. CDR3 sequence: CASSPKRASTDTQYF. The CDR3, as DNA: TGTGCCAGCTCACCAAAGAGGGCTAGCACAGATACGCAGTATTTT. The chain recombines TRBV18 with TRBJ2-3; D possibly corresponds to TRBD2 (5 bases). This CDR3 has 15 residues. The V end was cut by 2 bases, the J end by 0 bases, with 9 bases between. Germline CDR1 is KGHSH and CDR2 is LQKENI.

This chain joins TRBV5-1 and TRBJ2-7; 8 bases agree with TRBD1. Germline assignment: CDR1 SGHRS and CDR2 YFSETQ. Trimming removed 4 bases from V and 12 bases from J; junction bases left unmatched: 18. The CDR3 consists of 15 residues. The CDR3 DNA is TGCGCCAGCAGCCCCTCCGGGACAGGAAATCTAGAGGGGTACTTC. Encoded protein: CASSPSGTGNLEGYF.

DNA of the CDR3: TGCAGTGCTAGAGTTACAGGGGGCGCGAGTCCCCTCCACTTT. It translates to CSARVTGGASPLHF. The genes are TRBV20-1 and TRBJ1-6, with 9 bases that match TRBD1. V gave up 1 base and J gave up 13 bases; unmatched junction bases: 8. Germline CDR1 is DFQATT and CDR2 is SNEGSKA (reference sequence). The CDR3 is made up of 14 amino acids.

For the CDR3, the DNA is TGTGCCAGCAGTTTCAACCCCAGGGGGGGATACGAGCAGTACTTC. This sequence encodes CASSFNPRGGYEQYF. V gene TRBV27 combines with J gene TRBJ2-7, with D perhaps assigned TRBD1 or TRBD2 (7 bases each). Germline CDR1 is MNHEY and CDR2 is SMNVEV (reference sequence). With 3 bases removed from V and 4 bases from J, the gap between germline ends came to 16 bases. The CDR3 contains 15 residues.

This clonotype was observed a handful of times. CDR3: CASSPKGNTGELFF. DNA for the CDR3: TGCGCCAGCAGCCCGAAGGGGAACACCGGGGAGCTGTTTTTT. V usage is TRBV4-3 and J usage is TRBJ2-2; no clear D. V lost 4 bases and J 1 base, leaving 7 bases between the germline ends. The CDR3 loop spans 14 amino acids. The germline V gene encodes CDR1 LGHNA and CDR2 YSLEER.

This clonotype has at least ten counts. The chain uses TRBV5-1 and TRBJ2-3, with D perhaps matching TRBD1 or TRBD2 (6 bases each). This CDR3 contains 16 residues. Germline values: CDR1 SGHRS, CDR2 YFSETQ. Trimming took off 0 bases at V and 2 bases at J, with 13 bases between the two ends. The CDR3 nucleotides read TGCGCCAGCAGCTTGGAGGGGGGTTCGCCCACAGATACGCAGTATTTT. Protein: CASSLEGGSPTDTQYF.

This clonotype was recorded a few times. The V call is TRBV7-9, the J call TRBJ1-2; 10 nucleotides match TRBD1. V trimming: 4 bases; J trimming: 13 bases; junction bases outside the gene matches: 15. CDR3 length: 15 residues. Looked up from germline, CDR1 is SEHNR and CDR2 is FQNEAQ (reference sequence). The CDR3 is CASSSAKTGQGKSTF. The CDR3 region has the DNA TGTGCCAGCAGCTCCGCTAAGACGGGACAGGGGAAGTCCACCTTC.

CDR3 region: CASSPGQGPGNEQFF. The CDR3 bases are TGTGCCAGCAGCCCAGGACAGGGCCCAGGCAATGAGCAGTTCTTC. This chain uses TRBV4-2 with TRBJ2-1, with TRBD1 matching over 8 bases. Germline V gives CDR1 LGHNA, CDR2 YNFKEQ. This CDR3 region has 15 residues. Germline trimming cut 4 bases from V and 6 bases from J; bases unmatched to any gene: 8.

The chain is built from TRBV5-1 and TRBJ1-5; D is perhaps TRBD1 (5 bases). The CDR3 is made up of 15 amino acids. The V end lost 4 bases, the J end lost 9 bases, and 20 bases lay between the germline ends. In germline, CDR1 is SGHRS, CDR2 YFSETQ. CDR3 sequence: CASSGTPDAQGPQHF. The CDR3 nucleotides are TGCGCCAGCAGCGGTACACCGGACGCCCAGGGGCCCCAGCATTTT.

This chain connects TRBV27 to TRBJ1-4, with TRBD1 identical over 7 bases. The CDR3 length is 14 residues. J lost 8 bases, V lost 6 bases, and 9 bases had no gene match. The germline gives CDR1 MNHEY, CDR2 SMNVEV (reference sequence). CDR3 coding DNA: TGTGCCAGCAGCCGACAGGGTGGTCGCGAAAAACTGTTTTTT. This gives the protein CASSRQGGREKLFF.

The table lists this clonotype with many counts. The chain is built from TRBV6-1 and TRBJ1-1; 7 positions agree with TRBD1. The CDR3 covers 14 residues. CDR1 and CDR2 (germline): MNHNS, SASEGT. J gave up 3 bases and V 1 base, and 2 bases lay outside the gene matches. The CDR3 region has the DNA TGTGCCAGCAGTGAAGACAGGGGCGACACTGAAGCTTTCTTT. It codes for CASSEDRGDTEAFF.

This clonotype was detected many times. The V gene is TRBV4-3, the J gene TRBJ1-1, with TRBD1 identical over 8 bases. The J segment lost 2 bases and the V segment lost 7 bases, leaving 6 bases of the junction unmatched. This CDR3 is built from 14 residues. In germline, CDR1 is LGHNA, CDR2 YSLEER. CDR3 coding DNA: TGCGCCAGCAACGCCGGGACAGGAAACACTGAAGCTTTCTTT. This translates into CASNAGTGNTEAFF.

The V gene is TRBV6-2 or TRBV6-3, the J gene TRBJ1-1; 9 nucleotides line up with TRBD1. The V gene end was trimmed by 6 bases and the J gene end by 10 bases; junction bases not matched to a gene: 9. CDR1 and CDR2 from the germline V gene are MNHEY and SVGEGT. The CDR3 totals 13 residues. CDR3 nucleotides: TGTGCCAGCAGACCGGGGACAGGGACGAGAGCTTTCTTT. This encodes CASRPGTGTRAFF.

This clonotype was counted only a few times. The rearrangement links TRBV7-2 to TRBJ2-2, with D possibly being TRBD1 (5 bases). The CDR3 sequence is 14 residues long. The germline V gene has CDR1 SGHTA and CDR2 FQGNSA. Trimming removed 2 bases from V and 7 bases from J, with 11 bases in between. CDR3 protein: CASSLWGASGELFF. DNA of the CDR3: TGTGCCAGCAGCTTATGGGGCGCCAGCGGGGAGCTGTTTTTT.

The chain's CDR3 is CASRRTGRYNSPLHF. The CDR3 nucleotides are TGTGCCAGCAGACGGACAGGGAGATATAATTCACCCCTCCACTTT. The V gene is TRBV12-3 or TRBV12-4, the J gene TRBJ1-6, with 8 bases lining up with TRBD1. CDR3 size: 15 residues. V gave up 6 bases and J gave up 4 bases; unmatched junction bases: 5.